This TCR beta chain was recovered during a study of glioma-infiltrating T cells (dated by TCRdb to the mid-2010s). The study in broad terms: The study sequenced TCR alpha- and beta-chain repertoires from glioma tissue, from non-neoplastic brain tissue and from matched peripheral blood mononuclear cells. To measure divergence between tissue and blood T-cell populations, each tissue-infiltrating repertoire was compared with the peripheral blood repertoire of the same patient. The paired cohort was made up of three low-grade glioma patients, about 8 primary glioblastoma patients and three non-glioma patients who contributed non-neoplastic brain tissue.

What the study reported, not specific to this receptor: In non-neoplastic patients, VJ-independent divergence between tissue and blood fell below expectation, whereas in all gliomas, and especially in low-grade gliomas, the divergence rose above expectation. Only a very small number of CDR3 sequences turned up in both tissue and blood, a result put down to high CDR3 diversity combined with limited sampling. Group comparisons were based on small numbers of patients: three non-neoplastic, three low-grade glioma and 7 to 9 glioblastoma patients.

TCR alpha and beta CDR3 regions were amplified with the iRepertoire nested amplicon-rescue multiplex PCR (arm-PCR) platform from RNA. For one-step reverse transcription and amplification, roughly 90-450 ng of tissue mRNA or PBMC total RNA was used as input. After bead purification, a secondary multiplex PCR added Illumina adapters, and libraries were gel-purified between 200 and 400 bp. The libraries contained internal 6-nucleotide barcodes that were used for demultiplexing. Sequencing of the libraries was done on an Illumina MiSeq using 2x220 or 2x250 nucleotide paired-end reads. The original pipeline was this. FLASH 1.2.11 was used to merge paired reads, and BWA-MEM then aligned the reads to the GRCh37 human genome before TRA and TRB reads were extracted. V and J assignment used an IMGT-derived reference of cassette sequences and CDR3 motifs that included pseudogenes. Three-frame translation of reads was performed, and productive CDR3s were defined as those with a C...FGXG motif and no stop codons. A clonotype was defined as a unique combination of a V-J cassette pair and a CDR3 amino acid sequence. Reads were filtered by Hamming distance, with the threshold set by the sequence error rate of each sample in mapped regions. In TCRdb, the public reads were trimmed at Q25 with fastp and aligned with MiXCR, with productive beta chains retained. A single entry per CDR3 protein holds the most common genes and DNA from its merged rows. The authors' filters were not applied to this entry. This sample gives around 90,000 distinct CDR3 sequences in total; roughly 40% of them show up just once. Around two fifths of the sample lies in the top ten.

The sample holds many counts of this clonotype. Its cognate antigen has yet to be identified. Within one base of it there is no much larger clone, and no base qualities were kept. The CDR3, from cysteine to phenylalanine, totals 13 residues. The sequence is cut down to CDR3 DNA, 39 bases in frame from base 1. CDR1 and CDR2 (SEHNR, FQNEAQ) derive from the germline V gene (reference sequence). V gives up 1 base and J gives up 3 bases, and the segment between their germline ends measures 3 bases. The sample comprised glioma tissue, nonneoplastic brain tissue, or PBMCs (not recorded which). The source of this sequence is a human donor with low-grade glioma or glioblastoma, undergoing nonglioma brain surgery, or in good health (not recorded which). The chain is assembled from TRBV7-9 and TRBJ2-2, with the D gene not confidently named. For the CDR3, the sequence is CASSLEYTGELFF. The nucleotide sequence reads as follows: TGTGCCAGCAGCTTAGAATACACCGGGGAGCTGTTTTTT. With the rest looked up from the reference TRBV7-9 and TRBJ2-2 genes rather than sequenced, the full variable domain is DTGVSQNPRHKITKRGQNVTFRCDPISEHNRLYWYRQTLGQGPEFLTYFQNEAQLEKSRLLSDRFSAERPKGSFSTLEIQRTEQGDSAMYLCASSLEYTGELFFGEGSRLTVL.